Detailed here is one T cell receptor (beta chain). Its antigen is not identified. These data belong to a study of blood T cells in healthy people across ages. Study-level points and caveats: More naive CD4+ cells and higher diversity marked long-lived donors relative to aged donors.

Germline assignment: CDR1 SGHDT and CDR2 YYEEEE. V lost 0 bases and J lost 6; bases outside the gene matches: 5. CDR3 length: 15 amino acids. The second PCR ran roughly 7 to 11 cycles with a sample-barcoded 5' primer and J-beta primers. A 12-random-nucleotide template-switch adaptor tagged each cDNA molecule. Each CDR3 protein gets one entry after TCRdb re-called the 5' RACE reads with MiXCR. The repertoire holds approximately 800,000 distinct CDR3 sequences, with about 53% as singletons. The sequence came from an elderly man in good health. Input material: blood. The chain has TRBV5-6 and TRBJ1-1, with 10 bases fitting TRBD1. The CDR3 is CASSLAGTGVPEAFF. The CDR3 DNA follows: TGTGCCAGCAGCTTGGCAGGGACAGGGGTCCCTGAAGCTTTCTTT.